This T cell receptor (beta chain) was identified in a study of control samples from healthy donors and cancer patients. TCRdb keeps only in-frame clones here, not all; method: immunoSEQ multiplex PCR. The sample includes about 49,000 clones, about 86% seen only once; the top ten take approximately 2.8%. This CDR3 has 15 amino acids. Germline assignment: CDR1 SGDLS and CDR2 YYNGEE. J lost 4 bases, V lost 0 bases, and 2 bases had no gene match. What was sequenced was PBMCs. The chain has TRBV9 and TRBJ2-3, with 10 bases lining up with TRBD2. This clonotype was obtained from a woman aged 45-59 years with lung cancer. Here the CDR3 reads CASSVVSGGADTQYF. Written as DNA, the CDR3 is TGTGCCAGCAGCGTAGTGAGCGGGGGGGCAGATACGCAGTATTTT.